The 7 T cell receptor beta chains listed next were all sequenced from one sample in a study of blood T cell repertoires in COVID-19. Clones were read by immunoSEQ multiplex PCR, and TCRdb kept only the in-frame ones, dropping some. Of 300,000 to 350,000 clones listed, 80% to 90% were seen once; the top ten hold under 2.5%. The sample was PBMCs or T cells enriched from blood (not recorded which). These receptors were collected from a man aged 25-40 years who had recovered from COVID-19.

CDR3 loop: CASSRQGRVETQYF. The CDR3 region has the DNA TGTGCCAGCAGCAGACAGGGTAGGGTAGAGACCCAGTACTTC. The chain combines TRBV7-8 with TRBJ2-5, with 7 bases matching TRBD1. In germline, CDR1 is SGHVS, CDR2 FQNEAQ. The CDR3 contains 14 residues. V dropped 5 bases and J dropped 4; count of bases not matched to a gene: 7.

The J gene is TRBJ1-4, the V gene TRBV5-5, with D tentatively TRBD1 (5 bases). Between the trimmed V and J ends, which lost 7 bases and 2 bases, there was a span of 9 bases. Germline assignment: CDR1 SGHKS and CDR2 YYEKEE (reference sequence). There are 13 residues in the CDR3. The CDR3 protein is CASCRGTNEKLFF. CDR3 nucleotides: TGTGCCAGCTGTCGGGGGACTAATGAAAAACTGTTTTTT. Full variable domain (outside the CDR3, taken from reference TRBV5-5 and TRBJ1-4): DAGVTQSPTHLIKTRGQQVTLRCSPISGHKSVSWYQQVLGQGPQFIFQYYEKEERGRGNFPDRFSARQFPNYSSELNVNALLLGDSALYLCASCRGTNEKLFFGSGTQLSVL.

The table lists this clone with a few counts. The CDR3 region has the DNA TGCGCCAGCAGCTTGGTTCGAGCGGGGCTGGCTCGGGAGACCCAGTACTTC. It codes for CASSLVRAGLARETQYF. The V and J genes are TRBV5-1 and TRBJ2-5; 7 nucleotides agree with TRBD2. Germline values: CDR1 SGHRS, CDR2 YFSETQ. Losses at the gene ends were 0 bases for V and 5 bases for J; bases not matched to a gene: 13. CDR3 length: 17 residues. The entire variable domain, with the rest obtained from reference TRBV5-1 and TRBJ2-5, is as follows: KAGVTQTPRYLIKTRGQQVTLSCSPISGHRSVSWYQQTPGQGLQFLFEYFSETQRNKGNFPGRFSGRQFSNSRSEMNVSTLELGDSALYLCASSLVRAGLARETQYFGPGTRLLVL.

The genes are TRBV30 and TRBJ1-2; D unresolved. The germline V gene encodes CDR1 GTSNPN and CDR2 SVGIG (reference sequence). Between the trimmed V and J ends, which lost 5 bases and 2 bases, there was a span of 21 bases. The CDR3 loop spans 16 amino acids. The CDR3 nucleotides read TGTGCCTGGGCCCCCCTCCGCGGAGTCAACAACTATGGCTACACCTTC. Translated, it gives CAWAPLRGVNNYGYTF.

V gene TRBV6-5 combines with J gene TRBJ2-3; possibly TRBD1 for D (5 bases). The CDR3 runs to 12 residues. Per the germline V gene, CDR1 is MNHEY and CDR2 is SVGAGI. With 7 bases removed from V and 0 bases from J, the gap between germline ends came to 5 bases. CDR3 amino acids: CASTGSTDTQYF. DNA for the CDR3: TGTGCCAGCACAGGGAGCACAGATACGCAGTATTTT.

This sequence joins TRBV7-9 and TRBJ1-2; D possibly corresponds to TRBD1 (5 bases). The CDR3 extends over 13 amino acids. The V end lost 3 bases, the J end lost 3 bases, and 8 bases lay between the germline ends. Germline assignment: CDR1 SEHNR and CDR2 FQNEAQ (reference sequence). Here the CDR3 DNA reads TGTGCCAGCAGCTTTGACAGCTACTATGGCTACACCTTC. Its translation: CASSFDSYYGYTF.

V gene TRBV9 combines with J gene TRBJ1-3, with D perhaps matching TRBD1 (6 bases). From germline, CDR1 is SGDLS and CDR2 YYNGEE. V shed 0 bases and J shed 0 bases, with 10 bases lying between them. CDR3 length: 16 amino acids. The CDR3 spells CASSVGGGRSGNTIYF. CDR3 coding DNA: TGTGCCAGCAGCGTAGGCGGGGGCCGCTCTGGAAACACCATATATTTT.